This record concerns one T cell receptor beta chain sequence. Its target is unknown. This sample stems from a study of cytomegalovirus exposure and HLA in healthy donors. Study results and caveats: About 87% or about 30% of the time was how often most TCR beta V segments were productive, according to an earlier analysis. In a later analysis, compared with equally common non-associated chains, HLA-associated beta chains were more expanded.

Vbeta (60) and Jbeta (13) primers were used in the PCR. TCRdb's table, derived via immunoSEQ multiplex PCR, lists solely in-frame clones and lacks some. The sample lists some 160,000 clones, roughly 90% occurring once. Donors likely had unrecorded immune exposures despite being nominally healthy when sampled. Looked up from germline, CDR1 is MDHEN and CDR2 is SYDVKM. The CDR3 covers 16 residues. V lost 3 bases, J lost 5 bases, and 19 bases lay in between. This receptor was identified in a woman under 30 in good health and CMV-seronegative. The sequencing sample was made of PBMCs. V gene TRBV28 combines with J gene TRBJ1-2; D possibly corresponds to TRBD1 (6 bases). The chain's CDR3 is CASSFLSAGQIYGYTF. The CDR3 nucleotides are TGTGCCAGCAGTTTTTTGAGTGCCGGACAGATTTATGGCTACACCTTC.